This entry features one T cell receptor (beta chain) sequence. Germline CDR1 and CDR2: SGHDN and FVKESK. This CDR3 spans 18 amino acids. With 3 bases removed from V and 0 bases from J, the gap between germline ends came to 21 bases. This specimen belongs to a study of blood T cell repertoires in COVID-19. Sequencing used immunoSEQ multiplex PCR; TCRdb keeps in-frame clones, though not all of them. Altogether around 110,000 clones are present, over 75% being singletons, with the ten largest covering about a sixth. Sequenced: peripheral blood. The V gene is TRBV14, the J gene TRBJ2-7, with a possible D match to TRBD2 (7 bases). The clonotype comes from a man aged 60 to 75 with active or convalescent COVID-19. CDR3 amino acids: CASSHPGGGRGSSYEQYF. In DNA, the CDR3 is TGTGCCAGCAGCCACCCTGGGGGGGGCCGGGGGAGCTCCTACGAGCAGTACTTC.